A single T cell receptor beta chain is shown here with its context. The antigen is undetermined. These data come from a study of cytomegalovirus exposure and HLA in healthy donors. Study-wide results and caveats: TCR beta sequences reportedly predicted most subjects' HLA-A and HLA-B alleles accurately.

Primers included in the PCR were 60 Vbeta and 13 Jbeta primers. Using immunoSEQ multiplex PCR, the repertoire was profiled, and TCRdb retains in-frame clones only, with some absent. The sample yields some 150,000 clones, 80% seen once. CDR1 is MDHEN, CDR2 SYDVKM, per germline. The length of the CDR3 is 14 residues. V lost 3 bases, J lost 3 bases, and 11 bases lay in between. This receptor was obtained from a young man in good health and CMV-seronegative. The sample was PBMCs. The rearrangement uses TRBV28 and TRBJ1-1; D is possibly TRBD1 (6 bases). As DNA, the CDR3 is TGTGCCAGCAGTTTTTACAGGGTGGACACTGAAGCTTTCTTT. The encoded protein is CASSFYRVDTEAFF.